These 2 T cell receptor beta chains were all obtained from the same sample, sequenced in a study of T cell clones after liver transplantation. Sequenced by immunoSEQ multiplex PCR; TCRdb stores in-frame clones only, minus some. In the table there are 53,000 or so clones, around 85% of which are singletons. Sequencing was performed on CD4+ T cells from blood, taken before liver transplant. These receptors originate from a human donor who received a liver transplant.

The V gene is TRBV25-1, the J gene TRBJ2-3; 8 nucleotides align to TRBD1. This CDR3 is 14 amino acids long. The V and J ends lost 4 bases and 5 bases, in that order; junction bases with no gene match: 5. CDR1 MGHDK and CDR2 SYGVNS come from the germline V gene. CDR3 DNA sequence: TGTGCCAGCAGTGCACAGGGGGGTGTAGATACGCAGTATTTT. Protein: CASSAQGGVDTQYF.

The chain is built from TRBV6-1 and TRBJ1-2; D perhaps matches TRBD1 (6 bases). In germline, CDR1 is MNHNS, CDR2 SASEGT. Trimming removed 10 bases at V and 8 bases at J, with 20 bases between. The CDR3 has 13 amino acids. CDR3 bases: TGTGCCACCCTCTCGGGGAGGGGGAGGGGCTACACCTTC. This sequence encodes CATLSGRGRGYTF.